This T cell receptor (beta chain) is drawn from a study of OX40 agonist ivuxolimab in advanced cancers. About the study: Dose-escalation patients were diagnosed with hepatocellular carcinoma, melanoma, renal cell cancer or head and neck cancer. The study, taken as a whole, reports: Circulating CD4+ and CD8+ T cells showed clonal expansion by week 6 at 0.1 to 3.0 mg/kg.

Assay used: immunoSEQ multiplex PCR; TCRdb lists only in-frame clones, some missing. The table shows roughly 100,000 clones, with nearly 90% occurring only once. In the case of this clone: Antigen: not known.

Germline-derived CDR1 and CDR2 are GTSNPN and SVGIG (reference sequence). The ends lost 1 base at V and 5 bases at J; junction bases unmatched: 5. The CDR3 consists of 14 residues. The receptor comes from an adult with an advanced solid tumor such as melanoma, head and neck, liver or kidney cancer. The rearrangement links TRBV30 to TRBJ2-7; 10 positions agree with TRBD2. Source: CD4+ or CD8+ T cells sorted from blood, taken in a trial of the OX40 agonist ivuxolimab. This CDR3 is CAWSASGSLHEQYF. CDR3 nucleotide sequence: TGTGCCTGGAGTGCTAGCGGGAGTCTACACGAGCAGTACTTC.